Following are 7 T cell receptor beta chains from one sample sequenced in a study of early T cells in non-severe SARS-CoV-2 infection. MiXCR was run by TCRdb on the 5' RACE reads, yielding one entry per CDR3 protein. The data hold some 64,000 distinct CDR3 sequences, with 20% to 25% observed a single time. Material: whole blood, obtained at baseline. The receptors were sampled from an adult who was a healthcare worker with PCR-confirmed SARS-CoV-2 infection or an uninfected control (not recorded which).

With respect to this clonotype: Possible read error: a much larger clone is one base away. The CDR3 carries no conserved terminal phenylalanine or tryptophan, so it likely arises from a read error. Because the CDR3's place on the DNA is in doubt, the DNA is left out and the CDR3 is given as listed by TCRdb. The chain links TRBV6-5 to TRBJ2-5; whether TRBD1, the table's D call, matches the DNA was not checked. The CDR3 spans 13 amino acids, including both terminal residues. Germline loops: CDR1 MNHEY, CDR2 SVGAGI. CDR3 sequence reads: CASSYSLDGTPYL.

This clonotype was counted a few times. This chain joins TRBV12-3 or TRBV12-4 and TRBJ1-1; 8 bases match TRBD1. The CDR3 sequence is 15 residues long. V shed 7 bases, J shed 0 bases, and the junction held 7 bases outside the gene matches. Written as DNA, the CDR3 is TGTGCCAGCACCCTACAGGGGGAACTGAACACTGAAGCTTTCTTT. Its translation: CASTLQGELNTEAFF.

This clonotype was detected a few times. The chain links TRBV18 to TRBJ2-2; D is unresolved. Germline V gene lookup returns CDR1 KGHSH and CDR2 LQKENI. Trimming shortened V by 3 bases and J by 0 bases, and 11 bases separated the two germline ends. The CDR3 spans 16 residues. The DNA for the CDR3 is TGTGCCAGCTCACCTGCGGTGGCCGCGAACACCGGGGAGCTGTTTTTT. It specifies CASSPAVAANTGELFF.

This rearrangement joins TRBV18 to TRBJ1-1, with D maybe TRBD1 (5 bases). CDR1 and CDR2 (germline): KGHSH, LQKENI. The CDR3 covers 14 residues. The V end lost 4 bases, the J end lost 1 base, and 10 bases lay between the germline ends. CDR3 in amino acids: CASSLPTENTEAFF. Here the CDR3 DNA reads TGTGCCAGCTCACTACCGACAGAGAACACTGAAGCTTTCTTT.

Only a few counts were recorded for this clonotype. The chain couples TRBV6-6 to TRBJ2-7; 9 bases fit TRBD1. The trim removed 2 bases at V and 1 base at J, leaving 3 bases unmatched. CDR1 and CDR2 (germline): MNHNY, SVGAGI (reference sequence). The CDR3 has 15 amino acids. The CDR3 DNA reads TGTGCCAGCAGTTACAGGACAGGGGCGTCCTACGAGCAGTACTTC. Its protein product is CASSYRTGASYEQYF.

The chain couples TRBV30 to TRBJ2-7; a possible D gene is TRBD1 (6 bases). Germline loops: CDR1 GTSNPN, CDR2 SVGIG (reference sequence). There are 13 residues in the CDR3. Trimming removed 5 bases at V and 1 base at J, with 12 bases between. CDR3 DNA sequence: TGTGCCTGGGACCGAGGGACATCCTACGAGCAGTACTTC. This gives the protein CAWDRGTSYEQYF.

This chain links TRBV7-9 with TRBJ2-3, with TRBD1 matching over 8 bases. CDR1 and CDR2 (germline): SEHNR, FQNEAQ (reference sequence). The junction had 9 bases not matched to a gene; V was cut back by 5 bases and J by 5 bases. This CDR3 contains 15 residues. CDR3 sequence (DNA): TGTGCCAGCAGCCAACGACAGGGGCCCCGAGATACGCAGTATTTT. Its protein is CASSQRQGPRDTQYF.